The 8 T cell receptor beta chains below all came from one sample that was sequenced in a study of T cell responses to AZD1222 COVID-19 vaccine. Generated by immunoSEQ multiplex PCR, the TCRdb table keeps only in-frame clones and is missing some. The table has hundreds of thousands of clones, roughly 93% seen once. The sequenced sample was peripheral blood, obtained 28 days after the second AZD1222 dose. These receptor sequences come from an adult who received the AZD1222 COVID-19 vaccine.

This clone was seen a single time. The V and J genes are TRBV27 and TRBJ1-1; D possibly corresponds to TRBD1 (6 bases). CDR3 length: 15 amino acids. Per the germline V gene, CDR1 is MNHEY and CDR2 is SMNVEV (reference sequence). V was trimmed by 2 bases and J by 4 bases, leaving 14 bases between them. The CDR3 is CASSLATGGSTEAFF. The CDR3 coding sequence is TGTGCCAGCAGTTTAGCGACAGGCGGGAGCACTGAAGCTTTCTTT.

This chain uses TRBV9 with TRBJ2-6; D is unresolved. The CDR3 covers 16 residues. V lost 4 bases and J 0 bases, leaving 11 bases between the germline ends. Germline CDR1 SGDLS, CDR2 YYNGEE. CDR3: CASSPRHTSGANVLTF. DNA for the CDR3: TGTGCCAGCAGCCCCCGCCACACCTCTGGGGCCAACGTCCTGACTTTC.

The chain recombines TRBV28 with TRBJ2-2; no definite D call. The V end lost 6 bases, the J end lost 5 bases, and 7 bases lay between the germline ends. Germline V gene sequence: CDR1 MDHEN, CDR2 SYDVKM. This CDR3 is built from 12 residues. The CDR3 spells CASRRSTGELFF. CDR3 DNA: TGTGCCAGCAGGAGGAGTACCGGGGAGCTGTTTTTT.

This clone was detected only once. The same CDR3 arises from other DNA sequences in this sample as well. The chain links TRBV6-5 to TRBJ1-1; no clear D gene. This CDR3 is built from 14 residues. V was clipped by 0 bases and J by 1 base, with 6 bases between them. Looked up from germline, CDR1 is MNHEY and CDR2 is SVGAGI. Here the CDR3 reads CASSYSRQNTEAFF. The CDR3 nucleotides read TGTGCCAGCAGTTACTCCCGGCAGAACACTGAAGCTTTCTTT.

The chain recombines TRBV3-1 (or the pseudogene TRBV3-2) with TRBJ2-1; TRBD2 aligns across 12 bases. The CDR3 has 15 residues. Trimming took 6 bases from V and 3 from J; bases not matched to a gene: 3. Germline V gives CDR1 LGHDT, CDR2 YNNKEL (reference sequence). The CDR3 protein is CASRSGLAGYNEQFF. Written as DNA, the CDR3 is TGTGCCAGCAGATCGGGACTAGCGGGCTACAATGAGCAGTTCTTC.

The chain is built from TRBV7-9 and TRBJ1-2; D possibly corresponds to TRBD1 (5 bases). CDR1 and CDR2 (germline): SEHNR, FQNEAQ (reference sequence). The V end lost 1 base, the J end lost 4 bases, and 13 bases lay between the germline ends. This CDR3 region has 15 residues. The DNA for the CDR3 is TGTGCCAGCAGCTTAGATTGGGGGTTCGGCTATGGCTACACCTTC. It is translated as CASSLDWGFGYGYTF.

J is TRBJ1-3 and V is TRBV9, with D unclear. The germline CDR1 and CDR2 sequences are SGDLS and YYNGEE. The CDR3 totals 16 residues. V was trimmed by 0 bases and J by 2 bases, leaving 12 bases between them. The CDR3 DNA reads TGTGCCAGCAGCGTAGAGGACGGAGGTCCTGGAAACACCATATATTTT. This translates into CASSVEDGGPGNTIYF.

This chain links TRBV28 with TRBJ1-2, with 8 bases lining up with TRBD1. The CDR3 is 15 residues long. Looked up from germline, CDR1 is MDHEN and CDR2 is SYDVKM. Trimming took 7 bases from V and 4 from J; bases not matched to a gene: 11. The CDR3 DNA reads as TGTGCCAGCACCTTGACAGGGGCCAGGGGCTATGGCTACACCTTC. It translates to CASTLTGARGYGYTF.